These 20 T cell receptor beta chains were all obtained from the same sample, sequenced in a study of patients and donors after allogeneic stem cell transplantation. Each CDR3 protein is one row after TCRdb ran MiXCR on the RT-PCR reads. The table lists 400,000 to 450,000 distinct CDR3 sequences, 16% of them singletons, with 7% to 7.5% in the top ten. Sequences were obtained from blood, either unsorted or a sorted T cell fraction (not recorded which). These receptors all stem from a human donor who was either an allogeneic HSCT recipient or a stem cell or donor lymphocyte infusion donor (not recorded which). It is not recorded whose cells these are; they may come from a transplant donor.

This clonotype was counted a few times. The chain carries TRBV29-1 and TRBJ1-6; 9 bases fit TRBD1. This CDR3 comprises 12 residues. V gave up 4 bases and J gave up 8 bases; unmatched junction bases: 0. Germline CDR1 is SQVTM and CDR2 is ANQGSEA. The CDR3 here is CSVGTGDSPLHF. The CDR3 DNA reads as TGCAGCGTTGGGACAGGGGATTCACCCCTCCACTTT.

This clonotype was seen a handful of times. This rearrangement joins TRBV6-1 to TRBJ2-7; 8 bases align to TRBD2. V was clipped by 3 bases and J by 5 bases; unmatched bases: 12. Germline V gene data show CDR1 as MNHNS and CDR2 as SASEGT. There are 16 residues in the CDR3. The CDR3 bases are TGTGCCAGCAGTGAGCCGGTGACTAGCGTAATCCACGAGCAGTACTTC. It encodes CASSEPVTSVIHEQYF.

The chain recombines TRBV9 with TRBJ2-3, with 10 bases that match TRBD2. The V and J ends lost 3 bases and 6 bases, in that order; junction bases with no gene match: 10. The CDR3 is 16 residues long. CDR1 is SGDLS, CDR2 YYNGEE, per germline. The CDR3 sequence: CASSELLAGEYDTQYF. DNA for the CDR3: TGTGCCAGCAGCGAACTTCTAGCGGGAGAATACGATACGCAGTATTTT.

V usage is TRBV6-5 and J usage is TRBJ1-6; D is unclear. With 2 bases removed from V and 7 bases from J, the gap between germline ends came to 9 bases. Germline V gene lookup returns CDR1 MNHEY and CDR2 SVGAGI. The length of the CDR3 is 14 residues. The CDR3 coding sequence is TGTGCCAGCAGTTACGCAAGCGGCAATTCACCCCTCCACTTT. This encodes CASSYASGNSPLHF.

The V and J genes are TRBV24-1 and TRBJ2-1, with 8 bases lining up with TRBD1. V lost 5 bases and J lost 3; bases outside the gene matches: 8. CDR1 and CDR2 from the germline V gene are KGHDR and SFDVKD. The CDR3 spans 16 residues. CDR3 coding DNA: TGTGCCACCAGTGCCCTGACAGGGGCGGACTACAATGAGCAGTTCTTC. Translating gives CATSALTGADYNEQFF.

This clonotype has just a few counts. The chain recombines TRBV21-1 with TRBJ2-1; TRBD1 reflects the table's D call only, with no check against the DNA. TRBV21-1 is flagged as a pseudogene. The CDR3 runs to 17 residues. CDR3 loop: CASSKEGPGSSYNEQFF. CDR3 coding DNA: TGTGCCAGCAGCAAAGAGGGACCCGGGAGCTCCTACAATGAGCAGTTCTTC.

The chain employs TRBV20-1 and TRBJ1-1; D is ambiguous. Trimming shortened V by 2 bases and J by 5 bases, and 15 bases separated the two germline ends. This CDR3 is built from 14 residues. The germline gives CDR1 DFQATT, CDR2 SNEGSKA (reference sequence). CDR3 DNA sequence: TGCAGTGCTAGACTTATGGGCGGGCCTACTGAAGCTTTCTTT. Protein sequence: CSARLMGGPTEAFF.

In its sample, this clonotype was seen a few times. The chain uses TRBV10-3 and TRBJ2-3; 8 nucleotides align to TRBD2. CDR3 length: 14 amino acids. J was trimmed by 3 bases and V by 5 bases; bases with no gene match: 4. CDR1 is ENHRY and CDR2 is SYGVKD in the germline V gene. CDR3: CAISFGRETDTQYF. The CDR3 DNA is TGTGCCATCAGTTTCGGGAGGGAAACAGATACGCAGTATTTT.

This rearrangement joins TRBV20-1 to TRBJ2-5; D unresolved. CDR3 size: 14 residues. The germline V gene has CDR1 DFQATT and CDR2 SNEGSKA (reference sequence). V was clipped by 3 bases and J by 1 base, with 12 bases between them. CDR3 coding DNA: TGCAGTGCTAGTGTTGGACGGAGCCAAGAGACCCAGTACTTC. Its translation is CSASVGRSQETQYF.

This clonotype was counted between two and nine times. As the CDR3 is not closed by the conserved phenylalanine or tryptophan, this likely results from a read error. The rearrangement uses TRBV20-1 and TRBJ1-1; possibly TRBD1 for D (5 bases). The ends were cut back, 0 bases at V and 5 bases at J, with 13 bases in the middle. This CDR3 has 14 residues. Looked up from germline, CDR1 is DFQATT and CDR2 is SNEGSKA (reference sequence). CDR3 sequence: CSAREPGGATEAFS. The DNA of the CDR3 is TGCAGTGCTAGAGAGCCGGGAGGGGCTACTGAAGCTTTCTCT.

The chain is built from TRBV18 and TRBJ2-2, with 10 bases lining up with TRBD1. Germline CDR1 reads KGHSH; CDR2 reads LQKENI. J lost 1 base, V lost 1 base, and 3 bases had no gene match. The length of the CDR3 is 17 residues. The CDR3 DNA reads TGTGCCAGCTCACCACGGGACAGGGGCCTGAACACCGGGGAGCTGTTTTTT. Amino acid sequence: CASSPRDRGLNTGELFF.

This clonotype occurred a few times. CDR3 DNA: TGTGCCATCGGCTTCACAGGGGATACCTACGAGCAGTACTTC. Translating it yields CAIGFTGDTYEQYF. This chain connects TRBV10-3 to TRBJ2-7; 7 bases match TRBD1. Germline CDR1 and CDR2: ENHRY and SYGVKD. The junction had 9 bases not matched to a gene; V was cut back by 8 bases and J by 2 bases. The CDR3 is 14 amino acids.

The chain carries TRBV12-3 or TRBV12-4 and TRBJ2-3; D not resolved. V was trimmed by 5 bases and J by 2 bases, leaving 17 bases between them. The CDR3 runs 16 residues. Here the CDR3 reads CASSQSKGNPTDTQYF. The DNA for the CDR3 is TGTGCCAGCAGTCAAAGTAAGGGAAACCCCACAGATACGCAGTATTTT.

The V call is TRBV29-1, the J call TRBJ2-5; 7 nucleotides match TRBD1. After removal of 3 bases from V and 5 bases from J, the junction contained 9 bases not matched to a gene. The V gene's germline CDR1 is SQVTM and CDR2 ANQGSEA. CDR3 length: 14 residues. This CDR3 is CSVDRTGRRETQYF. CDR3 coding DNA: TGCAGCGTTGATCGGACAGGCCGGCGGGAGACCCAGTACTTC.

This clonotype was seen a handful of times. The rearrangement links TRBV10-3 to TRBJ2-7; D gene uncertain. CDR1 and CDR2 (germline): ENHRY, SYGVKD. Between the trimmed V and J ends, which lost 0 bases and 1 base, there was a span of 7 bases. This CDR3 has 14 residues. The CDR3 reads CAISESYVSYEQYF. The CDR3 region has the DNA TGTGCCATCAGTGAGTCATATGTTTCCTACGAGCAGTACTTC.

This clonotype was counted between two and nine times. The V call is TRBV20-1, the J call TRBJ2-3; 10 bases map to TRBD1. CDR1 and CDR2 (germline): DFQATT, SNEGSKA (reference sequence). V shed 2 bases, J shed 5 bases, and the junction held 16 bases outside the gene matches. This CDR3 spans 18 amino acids. The CDR3 reads CSARMATGTGASLDTQYF. The CDR3 bases are TGCAGTGCTAGAATGGCGACCGGGACAGGGGCCTCCTTAGATACGCAGTATTTT.

This chain uses TRBV28 with TRBJ2-5, with 7 bases fitting TRBD2. This CDR3 comprises 16 residues. Germline lookup yields CDR1 MDHEN and CDR2 SYDVKM. Trimming cost V 5 bases and J 4 bases; bases outside gene matches: 13. CDR3 sequence: CASSPPLPGGLETQYF. DNA of the CDR3: TGTGCCAGCAGTCCTCCTCTCCCGGGAGGTTTAGAGACCCAGTACTTC.

In its sample, this clonotype was seen many times. J is TRBJ1-2 and V is TRBV7-2; TRBD1 might be the D (5 bases). This CDR3 has 12 amino acids. The V end was cut by 6 bases, the J end by 0 bases, with 5 bases between. Germline CDR1 reads SGHTA; CDR2 reads FQGNSA. CDR3 residues: CASRGANYGYTF. CDR3 in DNA: TGTGCCAGCAGAGGGGCTAACTATGGCTACACCTTC.

This clonotype appeared a few times. The chain is built from TRBV18 and TRBJ1-6, with D possibly matching TRBD1 (6 bases). The CDR3 is 19 residues long. V dropped 0 bases and J dropped 6 bases, with 21 bases sitting between them. The germline CDR1 and CDR2 sequences are KGHSH and LQKENI. CDR3 nucleotide sequence: TGTGCCAGCTCACCACCAGCAGGGGATTCCCCTACGGGTAATTCACCCCTCCACTTT. Its protein is CASSPPAGDSPTGNSPLHF.

This clonotype was seen only once. The chain combines TRBV5-1 with TRBJ1-4; TRBD1 aligns across 7 bases. This CDR3 contains 15 residues. Trimming at V came to 0 bases and at J to 7 bases, leaving 6 bases not matched to a gene. Germline V gene sequence: CDR1 SGHRS, CDR2 YFSETQ. The CDR3 DNA follows: TGCGCCAGCAGCTTGGCCGCGACAGGGAGTGAAAAACTGTTTTTT. Amino acid sequence: CASSLAATGSEKLFF.